This T cell receptor beta chain is from a study of T cell responses to AZD1222 COVID-19 vaccine. Findings of the study overall: Spike-specific TCR depth and breadth grew after two AZD1222 doses.

A word on this clone: As yet, its antigen is unknown.

Germline assignment: CDR1 SGHDT and CDR2 YYEEEE. The CDR3 is 11 residues long. V was shortened by 2 bases and J by 7 bases, with 6 bases between the two germline ends. Assay used: immunoSEQ multiplex PCR; TCRdb lists only in-frame clones, some missing. The data contain 120,000 to 150,000 clones, about 89% of them singletons. The specimen was peripheral blood, collected 28 days after the second AZD1222 dose. This sequence was found in an adult who received the AZD1222 COVID-19 vaccine. The rearrangement uses TRBV5-6 and TRBJ2-5; D remains ambiguous. The CDR3: CASSFLGTQYF. As DNA, the CDR3 is TGTGCCAGCAGCTTTTTAGGGACCCAGTACTTC. Combining the CDR3 with reference TRBV5-6 and TRBJ2-5 gives the whole variable domain DAGVTQSPTHLIKTRGQQVTLRCSPKSGHDTVSWYQQALGQGPQFIFQYYEEEERQRGNFPDRFSGHQFPNYSSELNVNALLLGDSALYLCASSFLGTQYFGPGTRLLVL.